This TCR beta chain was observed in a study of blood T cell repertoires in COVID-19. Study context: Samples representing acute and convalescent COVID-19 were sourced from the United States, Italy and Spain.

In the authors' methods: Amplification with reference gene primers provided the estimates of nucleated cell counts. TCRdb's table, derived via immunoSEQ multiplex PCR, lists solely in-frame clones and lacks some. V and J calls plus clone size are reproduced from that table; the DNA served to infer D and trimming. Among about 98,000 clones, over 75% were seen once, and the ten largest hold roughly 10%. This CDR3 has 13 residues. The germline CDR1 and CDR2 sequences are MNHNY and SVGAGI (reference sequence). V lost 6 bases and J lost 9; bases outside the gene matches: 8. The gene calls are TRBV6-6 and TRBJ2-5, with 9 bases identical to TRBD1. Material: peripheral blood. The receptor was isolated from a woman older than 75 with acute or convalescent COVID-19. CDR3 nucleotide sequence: TGTGCCAGCAGACCAACAGGGGGCCCGGCCCAGTACTTC. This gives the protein CASRPTGGPAQYF.